The sequence of this T cell receptor (beta chain) was determined in a study of cytomegalovirus exposure and HLA in healthy donors. CDR3 length: 15 residues. In germline, CDR1 is MDHEN, CDR2 SYDVKM. Trimming removed 3 bases from V and 3 bases from J, with 12 bases in between. PCR amplification relied on 60 Vbeta primers (plus 13 Jbeta primers). The method was immunoSEQ multiplex PCR; TCRdb's version includes in-frame clones alone and lacks a portion of them. The sample has about 110,000 clones; approximately 70% are singletons. The TCR sequence derives from a man in his forties or fifties in good health and CMV-seronegative. The chain recombines TRBV28 with TRBJ1-5; possibly TRBD1 for D (6 bases). Sequencing was performed on PBMCs. The CDR3 sequence: CASSFSAGVNQPQHF. The DNA for the CDR3 is TGTGCCAGCAGTTTTAGTGCAGGGGTCAATCAGCCCCAGCATTTT. The full variable domain, rest sourced from reference TRBV28 and TRBJ1-5, is DVKVTQSSRYLVKRTGEKVFLECVQDMDHENMFWYRQDPGLGLRLIYFSYDVKMKEKGDIPEGYSVSREKKERFSLILESASTNQTSMYLCASSFSAGVNQPQHFGDGTRLSIL.